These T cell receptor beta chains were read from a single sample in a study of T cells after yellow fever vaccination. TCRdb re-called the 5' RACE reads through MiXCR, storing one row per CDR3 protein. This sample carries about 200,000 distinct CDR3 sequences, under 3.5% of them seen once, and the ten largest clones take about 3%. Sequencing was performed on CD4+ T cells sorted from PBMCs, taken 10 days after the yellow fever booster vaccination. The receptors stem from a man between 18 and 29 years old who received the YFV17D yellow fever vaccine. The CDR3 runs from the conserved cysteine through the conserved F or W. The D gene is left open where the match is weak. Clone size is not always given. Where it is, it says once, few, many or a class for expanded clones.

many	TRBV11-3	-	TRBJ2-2	TGTGCCAGCAGCTTAGATAGGGGGACCAGGGAGCTGTTTTTT	CASSLDRGTRELFF
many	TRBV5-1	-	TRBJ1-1	TGCGCCAGCAGCTTTCGGGGGGCGGACACTGAAGCTTTCTTT	CASSFRGADTEAFF
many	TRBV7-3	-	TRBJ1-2	TGTGCCAGCAGCCCAGGGGCGGCCTATGGCTACACCTTC	CASSPGAAYGYTF
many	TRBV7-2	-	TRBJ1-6	TGTGCCAGCAGCCCCCAGGGGTCGTCACCCCTCCACTTT	CASSPQGSSPLHF
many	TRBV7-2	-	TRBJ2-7	TGTGCCAGCAGCTTAGCGGTGAGCTCCTACGAGCAGTACTTC	CASSLAVSSYEQYF
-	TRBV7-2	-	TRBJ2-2	TGTGCCAGCAGCTTAGCCCGGAGGGAGCTGTTTTTT	CASSLARRELFF
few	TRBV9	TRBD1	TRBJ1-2	TGTGCCAGCAGCGTAGAACAGGGGAGTCGCTATGGCTACACCTTC	CASSVEQGSRYGYTF
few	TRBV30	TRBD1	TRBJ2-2	TGTGCCTGGAGTGGACAGGGCTGGCGCGGGGAGCTGTTTTTT	CAWSGQGWRGELFF
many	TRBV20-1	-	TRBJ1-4	TGCAGTGCTAGAGGGGGGACGAGTGAAAAACTGTTTTTT	CSARGGTSEKLFF
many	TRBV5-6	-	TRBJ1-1	TGTGCCAGCCCTGGGACGGGGAACACTGAAGCTTTCTTT	CASPGTGNTEAFF
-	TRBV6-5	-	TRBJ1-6	TGTGCCAGCAGTTACTCGATGGGGGAAGGGAGCAATTCACCCCTCCACTTT	CASSYSMGEGSNSPLHF
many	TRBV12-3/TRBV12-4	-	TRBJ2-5	TGTGCCAGCACCGCAAGGGGGGGGCTAGAGACCCAGTACTTC	CASTARGGLETQYF
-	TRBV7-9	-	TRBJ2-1	TGTGCCAGCAGCTTTTTTGACAGGGAGGCTGAGCAGTTCTTC	CASSFFDREAEQFF
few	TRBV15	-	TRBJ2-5	TGTGCCACCAGAAAACAAGAGACCCAGTACTTC	CATRKQETQYF
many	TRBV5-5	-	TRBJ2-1	TGTGCCAGCAGCTTCTCCGGAGGGGCAGGCTTAATTAATGAGCAGTTCTTC	CASSFSGGAGLINEQFF
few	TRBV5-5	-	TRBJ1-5	TGTGCCAGCATCCTCGAGGCCGGACAGAGCAATCAGCCCCAGCATTTT	CASILEAGQSNQPQHF
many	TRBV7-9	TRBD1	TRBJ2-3	TGTGCCAGCAGACAGGGGGGCCACACAGATACGCAGTATTTT	CASRQGGHTDTQYF
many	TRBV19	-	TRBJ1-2	TGTGCCAGTAGTATCTGGGGGAACTATGGCTACACCTTC	CASSIWGNYGYTF
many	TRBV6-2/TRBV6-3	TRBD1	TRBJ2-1	TGTGCCAGCAGCTCGGACAGGGACTACAATGAGCAGTTCTTC	CASSSDRDYNEQFF
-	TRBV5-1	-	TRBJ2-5	TGCGCCAGCAGCTTGTTAGATTCGACAGGTCAAGAGACCCAGTACTTC	CASSLLDSTGQETQYF
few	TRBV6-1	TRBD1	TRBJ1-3	TGTGCCAGCAGAGACCGGACAGGGGACCCTGGAAACACCATATATTTT	CASRDRTGDPGNTIYF
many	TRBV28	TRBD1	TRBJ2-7	TGTGCCAGCAGATTCGGGACAGTGGGACCCTACGAGCAGTACTTC	CASRFGTVGPYEQYF
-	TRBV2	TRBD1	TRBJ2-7	TGTGCCAGCAGTGTACCCAGACAGGGCTTGGGCGAGCAGTACTTC	CASSVPRQGLGEQYF
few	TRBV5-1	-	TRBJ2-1	TGCGCCAGCAGCTTGGTAGGAAGGGATGAGCAGTTCTTC	CASSLVGRDEQFF
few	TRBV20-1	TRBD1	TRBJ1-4	TGCAGTGCTAGGTCAGGGGGGGGATCAAATGAAAAACTGTTTTTT	CSARSGGGSNEKLFF
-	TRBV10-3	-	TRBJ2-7	TGTGCCATCAGTGAGGGGAGAGGGTCCTACGAGCAGTACTTC	CAISEGRGSYEQYF
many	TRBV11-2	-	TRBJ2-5	TGTGCCAGCAGCTACCAACAGGGACAGACCCAGTACTTC	CASSYQQGQTQYF
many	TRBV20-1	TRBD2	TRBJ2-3	TGCAGTGCTAGAGCGGCGGGGGGCCACACAGATACGCAGTATTTT	CSARAAGGHTDTQYF
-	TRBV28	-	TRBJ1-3	TGTGCCAGCAGTTTATTACGAAACACCATATATTTT	CASSLLRNTIYF
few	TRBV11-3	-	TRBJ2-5	TGTGCCAGCAGCTTATTGCCACAAGAGACCCAGTACTTC	CASSLLPQETQYF
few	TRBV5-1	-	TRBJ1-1	TGCGCCAGCAGCACCGGCCTTGACAGGATCCATGTTGAAGCTTTCTTT	CASSTGLDRIHVEAFF
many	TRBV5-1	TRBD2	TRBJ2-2	TGCGCCAGCAGCTTACTAGCGGGGGAACCCGGGGAGCTGTTTTTT	CASSLLAGEPGELFF
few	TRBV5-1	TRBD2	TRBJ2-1	TGCGCCAGCTCCTTTCTTCCTCGGGGACTAGCGGGGGGGCCGGACAATGAGCAGTTCTTC	CASSFLPRGLAGGPDNEQFF
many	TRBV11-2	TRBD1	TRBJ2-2	TGTGCCAGTCGGCCGGGACAGGGAACCGGGGAGCTGTTTTTT	CASRPGQGTGELFF
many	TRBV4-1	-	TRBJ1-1	TGCGCCAGCAGCCAAGGTCCCAGTTCGAACACTGAAGCTTTCTTT	CASSQGPSSNTEAFF
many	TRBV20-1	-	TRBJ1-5	TGCAGTGCTAGGGGCGGTAGCTATCAGCCCCAGCATTTT	CSARGGSYQPQHF
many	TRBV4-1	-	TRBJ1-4	TGCGCCAGCAGCCACCAGACAGCAACAAATTGGGAAAAACTGTTTTTT	CASSHQTATNWEKLFF
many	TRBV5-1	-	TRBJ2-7	TGCGCCAGCAGCTATCCAGGGGACGAGCAGTACTTC	CASSYPGDEQYF
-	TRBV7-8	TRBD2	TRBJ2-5	TGTGCCAGCAGCTTAAGGACTAGCGGGGTATCAGAAGAGACCCAGTACTTC	CASSLRTSGVSEETQYF
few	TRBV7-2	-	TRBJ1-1	TGTGCCAGCTTGAGCTCAGAGAACACTGAAGCTTTCTTT	CASLSSENTEAFF